The entry that follows covers one T cell receptor (beta chain) sequence. Its antigen is currently unknown. The authors carried out high-throughput sequencing of TCR beta. They applied it to CD8+ and CD4+ T cells obtained from blood. RNA totalling about 0.45 to 1 ug underwent reverse transcription with random hexamers. Multiplex immunoSEQ PCR targeted 54 Vbeta and 13 Jbeta TCR beta segments. TCRdb itself ran the immunoSEQ multiplex PCR reads through MiXCR, one entry per CDR3 protein. The data contain around 130,000 distinct CDR3 sequences, 96% of them singletons. Per the germline V gene, CDR1 is MNHEY and CDR2 is SVGAGI. This CDR3 region has 14 residues. V dropped 2 bases and J dropped 1 base, with 8 bases sitting between them. This entry belongs to a study of CD8 T cells in Susac syndrome. Findings of the study overall: Repertoires of Susac syndrome CD4+ T cells lacked clonal expansion.

The chain combines TRBV6-5 with TRBJ1-1, with no clear D. The receptor's source is a human donor with Susac syndrome. Sequencing input: CD4+ T cells from PBMCs. As DNA, the CDR3 is TGTGCCAGCAGTTACGAGGCCGAGAACACTGAAGCTTTCTTT. This sequence encodes CASSYEAENTEAFF.